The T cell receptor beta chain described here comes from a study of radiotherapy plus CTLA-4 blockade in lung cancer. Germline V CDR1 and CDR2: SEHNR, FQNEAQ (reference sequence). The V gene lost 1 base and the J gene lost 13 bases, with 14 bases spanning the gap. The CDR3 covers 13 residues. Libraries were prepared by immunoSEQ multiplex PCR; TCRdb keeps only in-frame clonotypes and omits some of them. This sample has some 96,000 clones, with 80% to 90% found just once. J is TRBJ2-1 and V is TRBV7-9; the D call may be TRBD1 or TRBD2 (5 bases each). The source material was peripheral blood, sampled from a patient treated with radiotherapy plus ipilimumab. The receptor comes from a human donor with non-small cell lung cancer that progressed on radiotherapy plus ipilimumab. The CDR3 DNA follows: TGTGCCAGCAGCTTAGACCCGGGGCTCGGCCAGTTCTTC. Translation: CASSLDPGLGQFF.